The clone carrying this TCR beta chain was counted many times. The antigen is undetermined. Read data end 3 residues before the CDR3 end; the end is taken from the germline J gene. The data were produced by immunoSEQ multiplex PCR, yet TCRdb's version contains in-frame clones alone and is incomplete. The data show about 74,000 clones, with none appearing a single time. The J segment lost 0 bases and the V segment lost 1 base, leaving 4 bases of the junction unmatched. This CDR3 has 16 amino acids. Per germline, CDR1 SGHRS and CDR2 YFSETQ. This record comes from a study of T cell clonality in common variable immunodeficiency. Study observations and caveats: Fewer deletions and N-nucleotide insertions were reportedly seen in common variable immunodeficiency TCR beta sequences. CVID subjects showed higher TCRbeta clonality than healthy controls. CVID subjects shared fewer TCRbeta clones than healthy controls did.

Heparinized whole blood, roughly 4.5 to 9 ml, came from each donor. The sample was peripheral blood mononuclear cells. The receptor's source is a person aged 18-70 years in good health. This rearrangement joins TRBV5-1 to TRBJ1-2; TRBD1 agrees at 9 bases. The chain's CDR3 is CASSLNRDRANYGYTF. CDR3 DNA, as far as it was read: TGCGCCAGCAGCTTGAACCGGGACAGGGCTAACTATGGC. The variable domain in full, with the rest retrieved from reference TRBV5-1 and TRBJ1-2, is KAGVTQTPRYLIKTRGQQVTLSCSPISGHRSVSWYQQTPGQGLQFLFEYFSETQRNKGNFPGRFSGRQFSNSRSEMNVSTLELGDSALYLCASSLNRDRANYGYTFGSGTRLTVV.